This entry describes one TCR beta chain. The antigen is not known. The CDR3 has 15 amino acids. Germline V gives CDR1 SGHTA, CDR2 FQGNSA. V was shortened by 5 bases and J by 2 bases, with 16 bases between the two germline ends. These data are taken from a study of glioma-infiltrating T cells. Using RNA template, CDR3s of TCR alpha and beta were amplified with iRepertoire arm-PCR. Tissue mRNA or PBMC total RNA, 100-400 ng, went into one-step reverse transcription and amplification. TCRdb ran MiXCR on the multiplex PCR reads and lists one entry per CDR3 protein. The profile shows some 150,000 distinct CDR3 sequences, about 39% of them singletons. General study points: Gliomas, especially low-grade, showed above-expected tissue-blood divergence; non-neoplastic patients showed below.

The sample was glioma tissue, nonneoplastic brain tissue, or PBMCs (not recorded which). This clonotype was obtained from a human donor with low-grade glioma or glioblastoma, undergoing nonglioma brain surgery, or in good health (not recorded which). V gene TRBV7-2 combines with J gene TRBJ2-7; TRBD1 is a possible D gene (6 bases). For the CDR3, the DNA is TGTGCCAGCAGCGACACAGGGTTCCCCACCTACGAGCAGTACTTC. As protein: CASSDTGFPTYEQYF.